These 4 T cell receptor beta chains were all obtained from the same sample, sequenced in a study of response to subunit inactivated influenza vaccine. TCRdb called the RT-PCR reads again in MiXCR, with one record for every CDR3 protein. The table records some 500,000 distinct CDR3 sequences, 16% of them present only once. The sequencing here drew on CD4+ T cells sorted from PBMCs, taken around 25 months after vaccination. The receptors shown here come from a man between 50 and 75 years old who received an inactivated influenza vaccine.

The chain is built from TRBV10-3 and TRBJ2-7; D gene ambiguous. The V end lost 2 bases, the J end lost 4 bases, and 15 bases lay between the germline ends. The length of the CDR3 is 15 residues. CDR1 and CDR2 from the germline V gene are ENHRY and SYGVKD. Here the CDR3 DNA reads TGTGCCATCAGTGAGGGTAGAGTGGGTCGGTACGAGCAGTACTTC. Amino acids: CAISEGRVGRYEQYF.

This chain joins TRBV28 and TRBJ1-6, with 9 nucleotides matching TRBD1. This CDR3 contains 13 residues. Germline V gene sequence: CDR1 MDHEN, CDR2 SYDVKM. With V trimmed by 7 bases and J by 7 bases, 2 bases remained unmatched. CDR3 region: CASTGQGNSPLHF. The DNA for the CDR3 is TGTGCCAGCACCGGACAGGGGAATTCACCCCTCCACTTT.

The CDR3, as DNA: TGTGCCAGCAGCGTAGCCAGGCTAGCAGGTACAGATACGCAGTATTTT. It yields the protein CASSVARLAGTDTQYF. The chain employs TRBV9 and TRBJ2-3; weak D call: TRBD2 (5 bases). Trimming removed 0 bases at V and 3 bases at J, with 14 bases between. From germline, CDR1 is SGDLS and CDR2 YYNGEE. This CDR3 region has 16 residues.

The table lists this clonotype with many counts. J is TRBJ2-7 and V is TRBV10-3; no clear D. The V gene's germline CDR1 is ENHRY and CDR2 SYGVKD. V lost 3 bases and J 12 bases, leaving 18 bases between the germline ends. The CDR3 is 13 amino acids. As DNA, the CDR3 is TGTGCCATCAGTGACCCCTCTTCGTACGTTCGGTACTTC. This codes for CAISDPSSYVRYF.